This paragraph covers one T cell receptor beta chain sequence. Its antigen is unknown. This sample stems from a study of T cell responses to AZD1222 COVID-19 vaccine. Study findings and constraints: Only after the peak T cell response were repertoires sampled. Vaccine-related CD4 TCRs covered spike, predominating at 160-218 and 743-854.

Produced via immunoSEQ multiplex PCR; TCRdb's table is partial and in-frame only. The repertoire holds 180,000 or so clones, with around 90% as singletons. The V gene's germline CDR1 is ENHRY and CDR2 SYGVKD. The CDR3 is 13 residues long. Deletions cut 8 bases from V and 0 bases from J, with 11 bases between. This clonotype was obtained from an adult in good health. This sequence joins TRBV10-3 and TRBJ2-7, with D possibly called TRBD1 or TRBD2 (5 bases each). The starting material was peripheral blood, obtained on day 0 of AZD1222 vaccination. The CDR3 sequence is CAIGPGSSYEQYF. The DNA for the CDR3 is TGTGCCATCGGGCCAGGGAGCTCCTACGAGCAGTACTTC.